This TCR beta chain was profiled in a study of cytomegalovirus exposure and HLA in healthy donors. The junction had 2 bases not matched to a gene; V was cut back by 3 bases and J by 6 bases. CDR1 and CDR2 (germline): LNHDA, SQIVND (reference sequence). This CDR3 is 12 amino acids long. The primer mix had 60 Vbeta and 13 Jbeta primers. The repertoire was sequenced with immunoSEQ multiplex PCR; TCRdb's copy has only in-frame clones and lacks some. The table has around 200,000 clones, over 60% seen once. This receptor was taken from a man in his forties in good health and CMV-seronegative. The chain employs TRBV19 and TRBJ2-7; TRBD2 matches 7 bases. Material: PBMCs. The CDR3 region is CASSMREGEQYF. The CDR3 nucleotides read TGTGCCAGTAGTATGAGGGAGGGCGAGCAGTACTTC.